The 7 T cell receptor beta chains below come from one sample, sequenced in a study of blood T cell repertoires in COVID-19. Sequencing was performed with immunoSEQ multiplex PCR; in TCRdb, only in-frame clones are kept and a portion is missing. The data contain some 220,000 clones, 85% to 90% of them singletons. Sequencing used PBMCs or T cells enriched from blood (not recorded which). These receptors originate from a woman aged 18 to 35 in a cohort exposed to, infected with or recovered from COVID-19 (not recorded which).

Only a few counts were recorded for this clone. This sequence joins TRBV11-1 and TRBJ2-1; a weak D match, TRBD2 (5 bases). V was trimmed by 2 bases and J by 6 bases, leaving 14 bases between them. The CDR3 extends over 15 amino acids. Germline CDR1 reads SGHAT; CDR2 reads FQDESV (reference sequence). CDR3 sequence: CASSLSPDFTNEQFF. The CDR3 DNA reads as TGTGCCAGCAGCTTATCGCCGGACTTCACCAATGAGCAGTTCTTC.

J is TRBJ2-1 and V is TRBV27; 7 bases align to TRBD2. This CDR3 is 14 amino acids long. Germline V lookup: CDR1 MNHEY, CDR2 SMNVEV (reference sequence). The V and J ends lost 3 bases and 7 bases, in that order; junction bases with no gene match: 6. CDR3 in DNA: TGTGCCAGCAGTTTCGAGCGGGGCGGGAATGAGCAGTTCTTC. This sequence encodes CASSFERGGNEQFF.

This chain joins TRBV5-5 and TRBJ1-4; D might be TRBD1 (5 bases). V was cut by 0 bases and J by 8 bases, with 14 bases left in between. This CDR3 contains 15 residues. Germline V gives CDR1 SGHKS, CDR2 YYEKEE (reference sequence). CDR3 sequence (DNA): TGTGCCAGCAGCTTGGTCCCGGGGGAGGCAGAAAAACTGTTTTTT. Protein product: CASSLVPGEAEKLFF.

This clone was counted a single time. The chain has TRBV29-1 and TRBJ1-1; D ambiguous. The CDR3 totals 14 residues. Trimming cost V 0 bases and J 5 bases, with 13 bases left between them. The germline CDR1 and CDR2 sequences are SQVTM and ANQGSEA. This chain's CDR3 is CSVEEEGGRTEAFF. DNA of the CDR3: TGCAGCGTTGAAGAGGAGGGCGGGCGGACTGAAGCTTTCTTT.

This chain links TRBV2 with TRBJ2-1; 11 bases match TRBD2. The germline CDR1 and CDR2 sequences are SNHLY and FYNNEI. The trim removed 6 bases at V and 2 bases at J, leaving 3 bases unmatched. This CDR3 has 15 residues. The CDR3 coding sequence is TGTGCCAGCAGAGCTAGCGGGGGGACCTACAATGAGCAGTTCTTC. Amino acids: CASRASGGTYNEQFF. Full variable domain (outside the CDR3, taken from reference TRBV2 and TRBJ2-1): EPEVTQTPSHQVTQMGQEVILRCVPISNHLYFYWYRQILGQKVEFLVSFYNNEISEKSEIFDDQFSVERPDGSNFTLKIRSTKLEDSAMYFCASRASGGTYNEQFFGPGTRLTVL.

The count of this clone is one. The rearrangement links TRBV6-4 to TRBJ2-3, with D perhaps matching TRBD1 (6 bases). Germline CDR1 and CDR2: MRHNA and SNTAGT. CDR3 size: 14 residues. V was trimmed by 8 bases and J by 3 bases, leaving 15 bases between them. The CDR3 loop reads CASCGTYLTDTQYF. CDR3 in DNA: TGTGCCAGCTGTGGGACATACTTAACAGATACGCAGTATTTT.

This chain joins TRBV7-9 and TRBJ1-5, with 10 bases matching TRBD1. Trimming took 1 base from V and 7 from J; bases not matched to a gene: 7. The CDR3 is 16 amino acids. Per the germline V gene, CDR1 is SEHNR and CDR2 is FQNEAQ (reference sequence). CDR3 bases: TGTGCCAGCAGCTTAGGTTCGGGACAGGGGCGCCAGCCCCAGCATTTT. It specifies CASSLGSGQGRQPQHF.